A selection of T cell receptor beta chains follows, all from one sample in a study of T cell changes during pregnancy in multiple sclerosis. The table came from immunoSEQ multiplex PCR; TCRdb's copy has only in-frame clones and leaves some out. The data hold under 75,000 clones, with 80% to 95% observed a single time. Sample: peripheral blood, taken in the third trimester of pregnancy. These receptors were taken from a female donor in good health, enrolled as a control in a pregnancy study. Both conserved end residues are part of each CDR3. D genes are given only for firm matches. Only some rows state a clone size, as once, few, many or a class for expanded clones.

d_gene	abundance	v_gene	j_gene	CDR3nt	CDR3aa
.	.	TRBV5-1	TRBJ2-5	TGCGCCAGCAGCCCGGGGACCCAGGGGCAAGAGACCCAGTACTTC	CASSPGTQGQETQYF
.	.	TRBV5-1	TRBJ2-7	TGCGCCAGCAGCCAGCTTAGCGGTCTCTCCTACGAGCAGTACTTC	CASSQLSGLSYEQYF
TRBD1	.	TRBV7-3	TRBJ2-1	TGTGCCAGCAGCCTCATAGGGACAGGGGGCAATGAGCAGTTCTTC	CASSLIGTGGNEQFF
TRBD2	once	TRBV19	TRBJ2-1	TGTGCCAGTAGTCACGGGACTAGCGTCTCGAAGGAGCAGTTCTTC	CASSHGTSVSKEQFF
TRBD1	.	TRBV9	TRBJ1-1	TGTGCCGGGGGGCAGGGGGTGAACACTGAAGCTTTCTTT	CAGGQGVNTEAFF
.	.	TRBV2	TRBJ2-1	TGTGCCAGCAGCGCAGAGGGCCGAACGGCTGAGCAGTTCTTC	CASSAEGRTAEQFF
TRBD2	.	TRBV2	TRBJ2-7	TGTGCCAGCAGTGAGATGGGCGGGAGGTGGTACGAGCAGTACTTC	CASSEMGGRWYEQYF
TRBD1	once	TRBV4-3	TRBJ1-5	TGCGCCAGCAGCCAAGGGACAGGGGGCAATCAGCCCCAGCATTTT	CASSQGTGGNQPQHF
.	.	TRBV11-1	TRBJ1-2	TGTGCCAGCAGCTTGAGCCCGAAAGGAGCTGGCTACACCTTC	CASSLSPKGAGYTF
.	.	TRBV2	TRBJ2-2	TGTGCCAGCAGGGAAATGGGGGGTACCGGGGAGCTGTTTTTT	CASREMGGTGELFF
.	.	TRBV7-8	TRBJ1-5	TGTGCCAGCAGCTCACTACCGGCAGGGGAAAGTCAGCCCCAGCATTTT	CASSSLPAGESQPQHF
TRBD1	.	TRBV19	TRBJ1-2	TGTGCCAGTAGCCGCGACAGGGTTGGGGGCTACACCTTC	CASSRDRVGGYTF
.	.	TRBV5-4	TRBJ2-1	TGTGCCAGCAGCTTGCTCAGAAACAATGAGCAGTTCTTC	CASSLLRNNEQFF
.	.	TRBV7-6	TRBJ2-2	TGTGCCAGCAGTCGGACCGGGGAGCTGTTTTTT	CASSRTGELFF
.	.	TRBV28	TRBJ1-2	TGTGCGGCGGGACGGGAGCAGGCCTCCTTC	CAAGREQASF
.	.	TRBV2	TRBJ1-3	TGTGCCAGCAGTGCCGGCTCTGGAAACACCATATATTTT	CASSAGSGNTIYF